The 6 T cell receptor beta chains listed next were all sequenced from one sample in a study of CD8 T cells in Susac syndrome. An input of roughly 0.5 to 1 ug of RNA was subjected to reverse transcription using random hexamers. TCRdb re-called the immunoSEQ multiplex PCR reads through MiXCR, storing one row per CDR3 protein. The sample carries approximately 46,000 distinct CDR3 sequences, approximately 92% recorded once. The sample taken for sequencing was CD8+ T cells from PBMCs. These receptors were taken from a human donor in good health.

The DNA for the CDR3 is TGTGCCAGCAGCTTTGAGGGTCCAGCGAACACCGGGGAGCTGTTTTTT. Encoded protein: CASSFEGPANTGELFF. This chain uses TRBV11-1 with TRBJ2-2; the D gene is possibly TRBD2 (5 bases). V lost 3 bases and J lost 0, with 11 bases in between. This CDR3 has 16 residues. CDR1 SGHAT and CDR2 FQDESV come from the germline V gene (reference sequence).

This chain links TRBV11-2 with TRBJ2-6; TRBD1 aligns across 9 bases. The V gene's germline CDR1 is SGHAT and CDR2 FQNNGV. The CDR3 covers 17 residues. Trimming took 5 bases from V and 4 from J; bases not matched to a gene: 9. The CDR3 nucleotides read TGTGCCAGCAGCCCCGGGACAGGGAGGGGAGGGGCCAACGTCCTGACTTTC. It yields the protein CASSPGTGRGGANVLTF.

This clonotype was seen only once. The chain has TRBV5-1 and TRBJ2-3; 12 bases match TRBD2. This CDR3 spans 16 amino acids. The germline CDR1 and CDR2 sequences are SGHRS and YFSETQ. V shed 0 bases, J shed 1 base, and the junction held 0 bases outside the gene matches. CDR3 in DNA: TGCGCCAGCAGCTTGGGACTAGCGGGAGGCACAGATACGCAGTATTTT. It translates to CASSLGLAGGTDTQYF.

The CDR3: CASSQPQGSETQYF. Written as DNA, the CDR3 is TGCGCCAGCAGCCAGCCCCAGGGTTCGGAGACCCAGTACTTC. The chain couples TRBV4-1 to TRBJ2-5, with a possible D match to TRBD1 (5 bases). Germline loops: CDR1 MGHRA, CDR2 YSYEKL. Trimming pared 3 bases from V and 5 bases from J, leaving 13 bases between. This CDR3 has 14 amino acids.

The rearrangement links TRBV20-1 to TRBJ2-7; D possibly corresponds to TRBD2 (6 bases). Germline V CDR1 and CDR2: DFQATT, SNEGSKA (reference sequence). The CDR3 runs to 15 residues. Trimming removed 0 bases at V and 2 bases at J, with 14 bases between. CDR3 coding DNA: TGCAGTGCTAGAGATCGGGGGATGGGGCCCTACGAGCAGTACTTC. This translates into CSARDRGMGPYEQYF.

The V and J genes are TRBV6-1 and TRBJ2-7; D is possibly TRBD1 (5 bases). Per the germline V gene, CDR1 is MNHNS and CDR2 is SASEGT. The germline V and J ends were trimmed by 2 bases and 6 bases, with 14 bases remaining between them. CDR3 length equals 14 residues. DNA of the CDR3: TGTGCCAGCAGTGAACGAAGGGGATCTGGCGAGCAGTACTTC. Translated, it gives CASSERRGSGEQYF.